Below, 13 T cell receptor beta chains from the same sample are listed, as sequenced in a study of blood T cell repertoires in COVID-19. Clones were read by immunoSEQ multiplex PCR, and TCRdb kept only the in-frame ones, dropping some. The sample shows 210,000 or so clones, about 84% of them seen only once. The sample consisted of PBMCs or T cells enriched from blood (not recorded which). Receptor source: a man in his thirties or forties with acute COVID-19.

The chain combines TRBV18 with TRBJ1-1; 9 nucleotides match TRBD1. In germline, CDR1 is KGHSH, CDR2 LQKENI. Unmatched junction bases numbered 5, after V lost 4 bases and J lost 2 bases. The CDR3 extends over 15 amino acids. CDR3 protein: CASSQKTGGNTEAFF. CDR3 nucleotide sequence: TGTGCCAGCTCACAAAAAACAGGGGGCAACACTGAAGCTTTCTTT.

This clone has only one observation. CDR3 in amino acids: CASSFYPARGSYEQYF. CDR3 sequence (DNA): TGTGCCAGCAGTTTTTACCCCGCCAGGGGGTCCTACGAGCAGTACTTC. V and J are TRBV27 and TRBJ2-7, with 7 bases aligning to TRBD1. V shed 3 bases, J shed 1 base, and the junction held 9 bases outside the gene matches. The CDR3 spans 16 residues. Germline loops: CDR1 MNHEY, CDR2 SMNVEV (reference sequence).

The gene calls are TRBV11-2 and TRBJ2-1, with a possible D match to TRBD1 (6 bases). CDR3 length equals 15 residues. Trimming took 1 base from V and 6 from J, leaving 13 bases between them. Germline V gene sequence: CDR1 SGHAT, CDR2 FQNNGV. The CDR3 DNA reads TGTGCCAGCAGCTTAGTTCTTGACAGGTCCAATGAGCAGTTCTTC. The encoded protein is CASSLVLDRSNEQFF.

The V gene is TRBV12-5, the J gene TRBJ1-5; D is possibly TRBD1 (6 bases). The germline V gene encodes CDR1 LGHNT and CDR2 FRNRAP. Trimming removed 1 base from V and 7 bases from J, with 14 bases in between. The CDR3 totals 15 residues. The CDR3 region is CASGLGAGAGQPQHF. The CDR3 bases are TGTGCTAGTGGTTTGGGGGCAGGGGCGGGCCAGCCCCAGCATTTT.

V usage is TRBV11-2 and J usage is TRBJ1-4; D call uncertain. Per the germline V gene, CDR1 is SGHAT and CDR2 is FQNNGV. CDR3 length: 16 amino acids. The V gene lost 4 bases and the J gene lost 4 bases, with 16 bases spanning the gap. In DNA, the CDR3 is TGTGCCAGCAGCTACAGCGGAGACGGTTTTAATGAAAAACTGTTTTTT. Its protein is CASSYSGDGFNEKLFF.

The chain couples TRBV29-1 to TRBJ2-1, with 8 bases matching TRBD1. The CDR3 is 12 residues long. Germline trimming cut 6 bases from V and 8 bases from J; bases unmatched to any gene: 6. Germline V gene lookup returns CDR1 SQVTM and CDR2 ANQGSEA. The CDR3 sequence: CSVLWTGHEQFF. CDR3 nucleotides: TGCAGCGTCCTCTGGACAGGGCATGAGCAGTTCTTC.

This clone appeared once. The V call is TRBV5-4, the J call TRBJ2-3; unclear D gene. V gave up 1 base and J gave up 8 bases, with 14 bases separating them. This CDR3 spans 14 amino acids. CDR1 SGHNT and CDR2 YYREEE come from the germline V gene (reference sequence). The CDR3 is CASSLWAVSGTQYF. The CDR3 coding sequence is TGTGCCAGCAGCTTGTGGGCCGTCTCTGGTACGCAGTATTTT.

V gene TRBV11-2 combines with J gene TRBJ1-2; TRBD1 matches 11 bases. Per the germline V gene, CDR1 is SGHAT and CDR2 is FQNNGV. V shed 5 bases, J shed 7 bases, and the junction held 9 bases outside the gene matches. The CDR3 sequence is 15 residues long. The CDR3 is CASSPGQGARGGYTF. The CDR3 region has the DNA TGTGCCAGCAGCCCCGGACAGGGGGCTAGGGGTGGCTACACCTTC.

A note on this clone: Other nucleotide sequences in the sample specify the same CDR3. The chain is built from TRBV7-2 and TRBJ1-1, with 7 bases identical to TRBD1. CDR1 and CDR2 (germline): SGHTA, FQGNSA. V trimming: 2 bases; J trimming: 2 bases; junction bases outside the gene matches: 2. CDR3 length: 14 amino acids. CDR3 sequence (DNA): TGTGCCAGCAGCTTAACAGGGGTAAACACTGAAGCTTTCTTT. It yields the protein CASSLTGVNTEAFF.

The sample holds one count of this clone. The rearrangement joins TRBV9 to TRBJ1-4, with D perhaps TRBD1 (6 bases). V lost 0 bases and J lost 7, with 10 bases in between. Germline V gene sequence: CDR1 SGDLS, CDR2 YYNGEE. The CDR3 contains 14 residues. The chain's CDR3 is CASSVDGTLEKLFF. The DNA of the CDR3 is TGTGCCAGCAGCGTAGATGGGACACTTGAAAAACTGTTTTTT.

The gene calls are TRBV10-3 and TRBJ2-3; maybe TRBD1 (6 bases). The V gene lost 0 bases and the J gene lost 0 bases, with 7 bases spanning the gap. This CDR3 comprises 15 residues. Looked up from germline, CDR1 is ENHRY and CDR2 is SYGVKD. The DNA of the CDR3 is TGTGCCATCAGTGAGTCCGGGACAAGCACAGATACGCAGTATTTT. Protein: CAISESGTSTDTQYF.

The chain couples TRBV9 to TRBJ1-2; TRBD1 might be the D (5 bases). The V end was cut by 3 bases, the J end by 7 bases, with 22 bases between. Germline V lookup: CDR1 SGDLS, CDR2 YYNGEE. This CDR3 has 16 residues. The CDR3 reads CASSEGGDSKRGGYTF. The CDR3 DNA reads as TGTGCCAGCAGCGAAGGAGGGGACTCAAAAAGGGGTGGCTACACCTTC.

V and J are TRBV5-1 and TRBJ2-1; 13 nucleotides agree with TRBD2. The CDR3 runs to 19 residues. The germline CDR1 and CDR2 sequences are SGHRS and YFSETQ. The ends lost 3 bases at V and 1 base at J; junction bases unmatched: 10. The CDR3 DNA is TGCGCCAGCAGCTACGGTCAACTAGCGGGGGGGCCGTCCTACAATGAGCAGTTCTTC. It specifies CASSYGQLAGGPSYNEQFF.